The text below deals with one T cell receptor (beta chain). As yet, its antigen is unknown. The germline CDR1 and CDR2 sequences are SGHTA and FQGNSA. The CDR3 is 14 residues long. V lost 2 bases and J lost 10, with 14 bases in between. Sequencing used immunoSEQ multiplex PCR; TCRdb keeps in-frame clones, though not all of them. The sample has approximately 94,000 clones, about 90% seen once. These data originate in a study of T cell responses to AZD1222 COVID-19 vaccine. Whole-study findings and limits: Samples come after the peak T cell response, not at day 14. Females outnumbered males among donors, who were mostly white British; clonal diversity was possibly underestimated.

The sequence was collected from an adult in good health. The starting material was peripheral blood, obtained on day 0 of AZD1222 vaccination. This sequence joins TRBV7-2 and TRBJ1-4, with a tentative D call TRBD1 (5 bases). CDR3 sequence (DNA): TGTGCCAGCAGCTTAAGGGTGCAGGGAACAAAACTGTTTTTT. Its protein is CASSLRVQGTKLFF. The full variable domain, completed using reference TRBV7-2 and TRBJ1-4, is GAGVSQSPSNKVTEKGKDVELRCDPISGHTALYWYRQSLGQGLEFLIYFQGNSAPDKSGLPSDRFSAERTGGSVSTLTIQRTQQEDSAVYLCASSLRVQGTKLFFGSGTQLSVL.